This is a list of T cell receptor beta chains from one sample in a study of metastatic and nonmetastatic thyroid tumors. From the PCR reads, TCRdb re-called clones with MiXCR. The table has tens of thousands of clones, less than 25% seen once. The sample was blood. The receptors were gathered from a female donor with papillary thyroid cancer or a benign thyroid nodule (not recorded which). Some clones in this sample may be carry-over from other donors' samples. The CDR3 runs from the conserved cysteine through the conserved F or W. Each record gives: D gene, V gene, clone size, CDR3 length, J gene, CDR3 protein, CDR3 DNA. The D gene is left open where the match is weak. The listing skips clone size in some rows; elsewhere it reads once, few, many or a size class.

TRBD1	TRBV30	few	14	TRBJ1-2	CAWSAGQGAEGYTF	TGTGCCTGGAGTGCAGGACAGGGAGCTGAGGGCTACACCTTC
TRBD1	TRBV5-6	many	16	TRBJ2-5	CASSLDPGQHAETQYF	TGTGCCAGCAGCTTGGATCCGGGACAGCACGCGGAGACCCAGTACTTC
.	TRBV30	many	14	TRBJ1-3	CAWTRPDSGNTIYF	TGTGCCTGGACCCGACCAGACTCTGGAAACACCATATATTTT
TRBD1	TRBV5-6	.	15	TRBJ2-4	CASSLGDRGYDIQYF	TGTGCCAGCAGCTTGGGGGACAGGGGATATGACATTCAGTACTTC
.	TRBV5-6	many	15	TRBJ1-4	CASSHPGQPNEKLFF	TGTGCCAGCAGCCATCCGGGACAACCTAATGAAAAACTGTTTTTT
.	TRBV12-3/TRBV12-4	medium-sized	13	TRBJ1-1	CASQLTGLSEAFF	TGTGCCAGCCAGTTGACGGGTCTTTCTGAAGCTTTCTTT
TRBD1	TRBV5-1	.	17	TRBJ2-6	CASSFGTGSPGANVLTF	TGCGCCAGCAGCTTCGGGACAGGGTCCCCTGGGGCCAACGTACTGACTTTC
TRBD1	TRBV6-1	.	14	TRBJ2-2	CASRNGTVAGELFF	TGTGCCAGCAGGAACGGGACAGTAGCCGGGGAGCTGTTTTTT
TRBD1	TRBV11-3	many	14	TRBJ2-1	CASSPGTGADEQFF	TGTGCCAGCAGCCCCGGGACAGGGGCGGATGAGCAGTTCTTC
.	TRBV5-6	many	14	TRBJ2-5	CASSADRRQETQYF	TGTGCCAGCAGCGCCGACAGAAGACAAGAGACCCAGTACTTC
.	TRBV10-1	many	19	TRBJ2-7	CASSDSRILGRTDPYEQYF	TGCGCCAGCAGTGACTCGCGGATATTAGGAAGGACAGATCCCTACGAGCAGTACTTC
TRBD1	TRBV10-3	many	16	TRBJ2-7	CAISEGTGSLIYEQYF	TGTGCCATCAGTGAGGGGACAGGGTCCCTAATTTACGAGCAGTACTTC
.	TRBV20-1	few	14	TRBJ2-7	CSAREGGSSYEQYF	TGCAGTGCTAGAGAAGGGGGGAGCTCCTACGAGCAGTACTTC
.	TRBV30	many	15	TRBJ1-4	CAWSVNRVSVEKLFF	TGTGCCTGGAGTGTAAACCGGGTCTCGGTGGAAAAACTGTTTTTT
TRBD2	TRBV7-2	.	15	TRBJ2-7	CASSPPRAGVQEQYF	TGTGCCAGCAGCCCCCCCCGGGCGGGAGTACAAGAGCAGTACTTC
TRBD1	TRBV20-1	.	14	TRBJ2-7	CSARRQGAPYEQYF	TGCAGTGCTAGACGACAGGGGGCGCCCTACGAGCAGTACTTC
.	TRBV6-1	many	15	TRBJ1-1	CASSWGGGSNTEAFF	TGTGCCAGCAGCTGGGGGGGAGGGTCGAACACTGAAGCTTTCTTT
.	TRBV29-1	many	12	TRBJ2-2	CSVGWNTGELFF	TGCAGCGTTGGTTGGAACACCGGGGAGCTGTTTTTT
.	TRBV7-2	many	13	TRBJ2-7	CASSLQGGAEQYF	TGTGCCAGCAGCTTACAGGGCGGAGCGGAGCAGTACTTC
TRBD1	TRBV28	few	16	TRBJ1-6	CASSHRGGQKNSPLHF	TGTGCAAGCAGTCACAGGGGGGGACAGAAGAATTCACCCCTCCACTTT
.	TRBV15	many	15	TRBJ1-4	CATSGGGRTNEKLFF	TGTGCCACCAGCGGGGGGGGCCGAACTAATGAAAAACTGTTTTTT
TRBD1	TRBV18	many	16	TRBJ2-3	CASSPVPTGDGDTQYF	TGTGCCAGCTCACCAGTGCCGACAGGGGATGGAGATACGCAGTATTTT
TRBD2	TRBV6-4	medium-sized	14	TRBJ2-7	CARPPSGSSYEQYF	TGTGCCAGGCCTCCCAGCGGGAGCTCCTACGAGCAGTACTTC
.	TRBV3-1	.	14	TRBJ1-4	CASSPRQGNEKLFF	TGTGCCAGCAGCCCCCGGCAGGGAAATGAAAAACTGTTTTTT
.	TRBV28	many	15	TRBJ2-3	CASSPRGGPRDTQYF	TGTGCCAGCAGTCCCAGAGGAGGGCCGCGAGATACGCAGTATTTT
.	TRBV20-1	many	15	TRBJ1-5	CSATSGTKIDQPQHF	TGCAGTGCCACGTCCGGGACCAAAATCGATCAGCCCCAGCATTTT
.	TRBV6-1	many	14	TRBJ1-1	CASRYNIRGPEAFF	TGTGCCAGCAGGTATAACATTAGGGGTCCTGAAGCTTTCTTT
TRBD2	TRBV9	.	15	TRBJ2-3	CASSPFSGSTDTQYF	TGTGCCAGCAGCCCGTTTAGCGGGAGCACAGATACGCAGTATTTT
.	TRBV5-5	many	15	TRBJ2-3	CASSMGGAQGDTQYF	TGTGCCAGCAGCATGGGGGGGGCGCAGGGAGATACGCAGTATTTT
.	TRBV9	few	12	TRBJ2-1	CASSPLGVEQFF	TGTGCCAGCAGCCCGCTCGGGGTTGAGCAGTTCTTC
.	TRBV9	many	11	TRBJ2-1	CASSRGEEQFF	TGTGCCAGCAGCCGAGGGGAGGAGCAGTTCTTC
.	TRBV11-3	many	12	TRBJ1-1	CASSRSGVEAFF	TGTGCCAGCAGCCGGTCAGGGGTTGAAGCTTTCTTT
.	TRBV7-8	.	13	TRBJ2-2	CASSLRTAGELFF	TGTGCCAGCAGCTTAAGGACGGCCGGGGAGCTGTTTTTT
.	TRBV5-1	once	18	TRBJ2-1	CASSLESGRYRSYNEQFF	TGCGCCAGCAGCTTGGAGTCAGGGAGGTACCGCTCCTACAATGAGCAGTTCTTC
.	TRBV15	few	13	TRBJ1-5	CATSIPGNQPQHF	TGTGCCACCAGCATCCCCGGGAATCAGCCCCAGCATTTT
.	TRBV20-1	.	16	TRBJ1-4	CSARPVPNRYMEKLFF	TGCAGTGCTAGACCAGTCCCCAACAGGTACATGGAAAAACTGTTTTTT
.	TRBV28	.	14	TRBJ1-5	CASSLGSSNQPQHF	TGTGCCAGCAGTTTAGGGAGTAGCAATCAGCCCCAGCATTTT